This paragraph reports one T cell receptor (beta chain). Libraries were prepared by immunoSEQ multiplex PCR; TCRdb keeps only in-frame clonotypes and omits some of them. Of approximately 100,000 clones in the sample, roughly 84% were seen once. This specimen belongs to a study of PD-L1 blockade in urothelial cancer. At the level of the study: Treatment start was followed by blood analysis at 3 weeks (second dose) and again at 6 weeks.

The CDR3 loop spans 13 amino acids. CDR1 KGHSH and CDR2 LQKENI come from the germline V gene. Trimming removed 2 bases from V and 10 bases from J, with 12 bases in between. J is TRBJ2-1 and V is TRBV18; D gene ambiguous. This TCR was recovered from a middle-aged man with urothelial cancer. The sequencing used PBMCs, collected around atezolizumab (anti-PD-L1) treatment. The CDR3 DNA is TGTGCCAGCTCACCAGATCCCTCTCGGGAGCAGTTCTTC. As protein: CASSPDPSREQFF.